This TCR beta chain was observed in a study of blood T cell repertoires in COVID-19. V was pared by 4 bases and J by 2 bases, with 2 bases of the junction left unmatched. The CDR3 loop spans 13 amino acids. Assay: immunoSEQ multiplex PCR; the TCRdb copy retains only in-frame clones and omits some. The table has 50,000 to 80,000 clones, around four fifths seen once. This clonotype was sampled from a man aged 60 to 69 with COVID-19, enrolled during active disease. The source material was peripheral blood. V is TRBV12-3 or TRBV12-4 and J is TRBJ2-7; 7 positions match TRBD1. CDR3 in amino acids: CASSWGQTYEQYF. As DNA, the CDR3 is TGTGCCAGCAGTTGGGGACAGACCTACGAGCAGTACTTC.